This TCR beta chain was found in a study of regulatory T cells in long-lasting Graves disease. Deletions cut 3 bases from V and 5 bases from J, with 10 bases between. CDR3 length: 13 amino acids. Germline CDR1 is KGHSH and CDR2 is LQKENI. Time point meaning: newly diagnosed GD, antithyroid drugs for less than 3 months. The TCR library was prepared using RNA isolated from PBMCs. Findings of the study overall: The study found lower TCR diversity in persistent Graves' patients than in newly diagnosed ones.

Arm-PCR of CDR3 regions and iRepertoire HTBI primers were used to build TCR beta libraries. Authors' analysis steps: Looking across samples, the authors found 55 to 80 TRBV and 14 to 15 TRBJ segments. TCRdb re-called the multiplex PCR reads with MiXCR, one entry per CDR3 protein. These V and J calls are TCRdb output, not the study's own analysis. The sample holds fewer than 550,000 distinct CDR3 sequences, about 16% seen once. The table lists this clonotype with many counts. The antigen remains undetermined. The same specimen was also included in a second study, on T cells in Graves' hyperthyroidism and ophthalmopathy. From that report: Graves' hyperthyroidism was deemed stable absent ophthalmopathy progression within 18 months. Primed by the HTBI set, a first-round RT-PCR was run on the TCR CDR3.

The source of this sequence is a woman aged 35-60 years with Graves disease. The sequenced sample was peripheral blood mononuclear cells (PBMCs), obtained at new diagnosis, from a patient treated with antithyroid drugs. The rearrangement uses TRBV18 and TRBJ1-1; D ambiguous. CDR3 loop: CASSPLGETEAFF. For the CDR3, the DNA is TGTGCCAGCTCACCCCTTGGGGAGACTGAAGCTTTCTTT.